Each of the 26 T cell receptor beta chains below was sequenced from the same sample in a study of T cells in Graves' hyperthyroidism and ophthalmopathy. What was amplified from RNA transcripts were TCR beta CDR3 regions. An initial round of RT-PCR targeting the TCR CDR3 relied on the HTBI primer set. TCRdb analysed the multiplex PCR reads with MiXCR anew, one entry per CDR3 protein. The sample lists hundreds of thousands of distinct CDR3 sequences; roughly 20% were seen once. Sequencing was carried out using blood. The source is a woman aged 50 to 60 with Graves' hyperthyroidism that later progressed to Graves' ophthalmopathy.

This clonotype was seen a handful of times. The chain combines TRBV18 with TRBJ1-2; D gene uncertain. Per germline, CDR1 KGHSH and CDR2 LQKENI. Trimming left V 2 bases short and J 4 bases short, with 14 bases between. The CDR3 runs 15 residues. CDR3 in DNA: TGTGCCAGCTCACCAGGCCGTCGGGGAGGCTATGGCTACACCTTC. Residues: CASSPGRRGGYGYTF.

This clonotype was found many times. Written as DNA, the CDR3 is TGTGCCAGCAGCCAAGGGCTAGCGGGCCGCGGAGATACGCAGTATTTT. Residues: CASSQGLAGRGDTQYF. The genes are TRBV3-1 and TRBJ2-3; the match to TRBD2 covers 8 bases. The CDR3 length is 16 residues. The germline CDR1 and CDR2 sequences are LGHDT and YNNKEL (reference sequence). Trimming cost V 1 base and J 5 bases; bases outside gene matches: 8.

Here the CDR3 reads CASSDHRGGSGSPLHF. The CDR3 nucleotides read TGTGCCAGCAGTGATCACCGAGGGGGGTCCGGGTCACCCCTCCACTTT. The chain uses TRBV6-1 and TRBJ1-6; D perhaps matches TRBD1 (6 bases). This CDR3 has 16 residues. Looked up from germline, CDR1 is MNHNS and CDR2 is SASEGT. Trimming pared 3 bases from V and 10 bases from J, leaving 19 bases between.

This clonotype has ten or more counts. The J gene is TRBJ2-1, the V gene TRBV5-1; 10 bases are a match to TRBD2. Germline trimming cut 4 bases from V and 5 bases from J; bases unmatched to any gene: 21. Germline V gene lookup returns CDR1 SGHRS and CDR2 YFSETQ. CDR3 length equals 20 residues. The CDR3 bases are TGCGCCAGCAGCAGAAGGGTCGGGACTAGCGCTAGTGTGCGGAACAATGAGCAGTTCTTC. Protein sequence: CASSRRVGTSASVRNNEQFF.

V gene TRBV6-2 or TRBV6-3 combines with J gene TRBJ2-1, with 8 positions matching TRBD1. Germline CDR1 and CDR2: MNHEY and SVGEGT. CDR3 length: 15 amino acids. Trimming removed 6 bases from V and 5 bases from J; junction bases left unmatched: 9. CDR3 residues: CASRRQTGDNNEQFF. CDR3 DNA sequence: TGTGCCAGCAGGCGACAGACAGGGGACAACAATGAGCAGTTCTTC.

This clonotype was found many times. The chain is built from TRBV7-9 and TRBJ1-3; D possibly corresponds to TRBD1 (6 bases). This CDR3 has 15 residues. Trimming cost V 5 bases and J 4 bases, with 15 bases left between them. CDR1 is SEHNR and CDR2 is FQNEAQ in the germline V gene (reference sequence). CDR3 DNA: TGTGCCAGCAGCCGGACAGCGGGGGAAGGAAACACCATATATTTT. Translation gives CASSRTAGEGNTIYF.

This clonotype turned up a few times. CDR3 in amino acids: CASSVIGSYNEQFF. Here the CDR3 DNA reads TGTGCCAGCAGCGTAATTGGCTCCTACAATGAGCAGTTCTTC. J is TRBJ2-1 and V is TRBV9; D gene ambiguous. Per germline, CDR1 SGDLS and CDR2 YYNGEE. The CDR3 extends over 14 amino acids. V lost 1 base and J 0 bases, leaving 5 bases between the germline ends. Using reference TRBV9 and TRBJ2-1 for the parts outside the CDR3, the full variable domain is DSGVTQTPKHLITATGQRVTLRCSPRSGDLSVYWYQQSLDQGLQFLIQYYNGEERAKGNILERFSAQQFPDLHSELNLSSLELGDSALYFCASSVIGSYNEQFFGPGTRLTVL.

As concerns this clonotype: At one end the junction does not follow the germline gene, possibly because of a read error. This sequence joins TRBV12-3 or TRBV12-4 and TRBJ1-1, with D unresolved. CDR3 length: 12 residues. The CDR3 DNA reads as TGTGCCGGCAGCTACAGAAACACTGAAGCTTTCTTT. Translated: CAGSYRNTEAFF.

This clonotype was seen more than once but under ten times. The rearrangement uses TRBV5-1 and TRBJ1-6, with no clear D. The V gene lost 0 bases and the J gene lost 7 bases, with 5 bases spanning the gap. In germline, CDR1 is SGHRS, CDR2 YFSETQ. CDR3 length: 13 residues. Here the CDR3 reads CASSLGDNSPLHF. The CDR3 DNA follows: TGCGCCAGCAGCTTGGGTGACAATTCACCCCTCCACTTT.

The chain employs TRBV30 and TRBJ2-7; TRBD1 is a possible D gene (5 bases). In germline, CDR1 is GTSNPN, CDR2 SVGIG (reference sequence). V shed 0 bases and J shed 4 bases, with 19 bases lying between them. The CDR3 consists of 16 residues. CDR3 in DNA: TGTGCCTGGAGTGTTGTCCGGGCAGGGCCCTCTTACGAGCAGTACTTC. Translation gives CAWSVVRAGPSYEQYF.

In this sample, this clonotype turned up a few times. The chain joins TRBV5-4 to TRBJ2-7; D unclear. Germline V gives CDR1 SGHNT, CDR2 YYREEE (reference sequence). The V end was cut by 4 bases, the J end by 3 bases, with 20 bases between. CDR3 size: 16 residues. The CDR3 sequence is CASSHFRGLRSYEQYF. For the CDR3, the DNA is TGTGCCAGCAGCCATTTCCGAGGCCTCAGAAGCTACGAGCAGTACTTC.

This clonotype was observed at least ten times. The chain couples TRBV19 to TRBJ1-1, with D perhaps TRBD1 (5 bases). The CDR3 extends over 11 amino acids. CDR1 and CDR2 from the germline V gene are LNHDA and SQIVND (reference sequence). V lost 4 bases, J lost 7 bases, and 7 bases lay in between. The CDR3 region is CASSTGGEAFF. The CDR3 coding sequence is TGTGCCAGTAGTACTGGGGGTGAAGCTTTCTTT.

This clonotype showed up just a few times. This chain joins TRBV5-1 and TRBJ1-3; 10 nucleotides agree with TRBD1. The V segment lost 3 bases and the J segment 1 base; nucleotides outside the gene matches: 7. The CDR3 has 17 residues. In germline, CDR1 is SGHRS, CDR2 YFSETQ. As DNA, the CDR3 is TGCGCCAGCAGCTCCGGGACAGGGGCTCAGTCTGGAAACACCATATATTTT. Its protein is CASSSGTGAQSGNTIYF.

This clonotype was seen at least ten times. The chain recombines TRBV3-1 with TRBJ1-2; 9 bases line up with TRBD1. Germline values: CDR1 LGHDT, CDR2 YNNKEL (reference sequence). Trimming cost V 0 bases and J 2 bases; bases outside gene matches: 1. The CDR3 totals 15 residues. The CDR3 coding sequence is TGTGCCAGCAGCCAAGAAGGGACAGGGAACTATGGCTACACCTTC. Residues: CASSQEGTGNYGYTF. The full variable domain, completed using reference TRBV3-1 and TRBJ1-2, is DTAVSQTPKYLVTQMGNDKSIKCEQNLGHDTMYWYKQDSKKFLKIMFSYNNKELIINETVPNRFSPKSPDKAHLNLHINSLELGDSAVYFCASSQEGTGNYGYTFGSGTRLTVV.

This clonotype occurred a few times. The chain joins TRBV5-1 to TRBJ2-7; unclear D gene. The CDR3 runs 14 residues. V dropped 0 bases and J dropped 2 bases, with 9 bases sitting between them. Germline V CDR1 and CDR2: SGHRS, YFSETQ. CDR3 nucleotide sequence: TGCGCCAGCAGCTTGGTCCCCCAGACCTACGAGCAGTACTTC. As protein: CASSLVPQTYEQYF.

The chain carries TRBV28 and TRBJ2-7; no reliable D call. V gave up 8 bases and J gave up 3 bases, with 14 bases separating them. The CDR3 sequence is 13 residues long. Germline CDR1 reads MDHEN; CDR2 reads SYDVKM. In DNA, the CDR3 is TGTGCCAGCTCTGATCCAGGTATCTACGAGCAGTACTTC. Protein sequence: CASSDPGIYEQYF. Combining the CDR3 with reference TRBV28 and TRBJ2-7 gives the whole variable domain DVKVTQSSRYLVKRTGEKVFLECVQDMDHENMFWYRQDPGLGLRLIYFSYDVKMKEKGDIPEGYSVSREKKERFSLILESASTNQTSMYLCASSDPGIYEQYFGPGTRLTVT.

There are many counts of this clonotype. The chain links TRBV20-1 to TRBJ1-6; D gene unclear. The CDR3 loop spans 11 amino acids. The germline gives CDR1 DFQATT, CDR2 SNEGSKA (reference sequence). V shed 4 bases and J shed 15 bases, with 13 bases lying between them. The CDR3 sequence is CSATDGDHLHF. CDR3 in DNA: TGCAGTGCTACAGACGGGGATCACCTCCACTTT.

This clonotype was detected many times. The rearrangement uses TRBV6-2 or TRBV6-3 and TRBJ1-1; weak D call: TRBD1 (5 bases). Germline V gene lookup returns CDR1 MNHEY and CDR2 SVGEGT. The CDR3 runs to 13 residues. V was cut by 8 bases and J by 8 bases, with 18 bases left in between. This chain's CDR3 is CASDDGGRGEAFF. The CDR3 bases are TGTGCCAGCGATGATGGGGGAAGGGGCGAAGCTTTCTTT.

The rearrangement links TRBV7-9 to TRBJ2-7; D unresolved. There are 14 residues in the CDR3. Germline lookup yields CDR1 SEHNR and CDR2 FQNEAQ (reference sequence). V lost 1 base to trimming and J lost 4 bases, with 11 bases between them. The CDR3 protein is CASSLDSPLYEQYF. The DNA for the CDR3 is TGTGCCAGCAGCTTAGACAGCCCACTTTACGAGCAGTACTTC.

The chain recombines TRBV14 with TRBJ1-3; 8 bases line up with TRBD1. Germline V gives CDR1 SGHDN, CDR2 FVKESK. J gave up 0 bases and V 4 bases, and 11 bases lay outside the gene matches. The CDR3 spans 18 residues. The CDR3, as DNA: TGTGCCAGCAGCCGGCTAGACAGGGGTCTTCTCTCTGGAAACACCATATATTTT. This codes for CASSRLDRGLLSGNTIYF.

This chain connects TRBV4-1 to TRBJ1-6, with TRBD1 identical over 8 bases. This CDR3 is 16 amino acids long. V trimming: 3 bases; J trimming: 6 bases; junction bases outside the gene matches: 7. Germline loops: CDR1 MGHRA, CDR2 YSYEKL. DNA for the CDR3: TGCGCCAGCAGCCAGAGGACAGGGAGTATTAATTCACCCCTCCACTTT. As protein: CASSQRTGSINSPLHF.

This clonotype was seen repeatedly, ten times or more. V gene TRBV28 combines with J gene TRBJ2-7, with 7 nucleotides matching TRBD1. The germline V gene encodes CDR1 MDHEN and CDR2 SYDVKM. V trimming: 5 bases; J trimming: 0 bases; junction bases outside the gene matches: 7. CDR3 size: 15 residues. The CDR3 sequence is CASSPLRTGSYEQYF. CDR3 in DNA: TGTGCCAGCAGTCCACTCCGGACAGGCTCCTACGAGCAGTACTTC.

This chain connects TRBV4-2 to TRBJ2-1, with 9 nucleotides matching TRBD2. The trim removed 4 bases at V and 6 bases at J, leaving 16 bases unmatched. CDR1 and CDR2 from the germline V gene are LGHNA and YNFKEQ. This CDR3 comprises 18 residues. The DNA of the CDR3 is TGTGCCAGCAGCCCCCGGGCCATAGCGGGGGAGCACCCCAATGAGCAGTTCTTC. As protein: CASSPRAIAGEHPNEQFF.

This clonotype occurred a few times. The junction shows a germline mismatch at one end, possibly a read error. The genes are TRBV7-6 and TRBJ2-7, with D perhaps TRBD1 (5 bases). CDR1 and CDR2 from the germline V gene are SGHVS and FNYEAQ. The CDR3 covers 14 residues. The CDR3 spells CAGSLVAGTYEQYF. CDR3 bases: TGTGCCGGCAGCTTAGTCGCAGGGACCTACGAGCAGTACTTC.

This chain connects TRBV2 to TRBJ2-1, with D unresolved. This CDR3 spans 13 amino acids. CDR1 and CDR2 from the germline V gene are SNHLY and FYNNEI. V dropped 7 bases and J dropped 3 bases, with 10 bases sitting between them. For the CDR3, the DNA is TGTGCCAGCAAATTAGCTGGCTACAATGAGCAGTTCTTC. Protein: CASKLAGYNEQFF.

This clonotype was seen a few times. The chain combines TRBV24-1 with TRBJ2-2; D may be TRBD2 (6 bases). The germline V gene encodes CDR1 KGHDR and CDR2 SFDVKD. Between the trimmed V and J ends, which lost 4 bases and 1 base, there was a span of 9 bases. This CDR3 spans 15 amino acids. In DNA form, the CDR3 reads TGTGCCACCAGTGAACAAGCGGGGAACACCGGGGAGCTGTTTTTT. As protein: CATSEQAGNTGELFF.